This entry lists 14 T cell receptor beta chains sequenced from one sample in a study of radiotherapy plus CTLA-4 blockade in lung cancer. Method: immunoSEQ multiplex PCR; TCRdb's copy keeps in-frame clones and lacks some. The table lists tens of thousands of clones, approximately 79% of them singletons, with 7.5% to 8% in the top ten. The specimen comprised peripheral blood, sampled from a patient treated with radiotherapy plus ipilimumab. These receptors originate from a human donor with non-small cell lung cancer who had stable disease on radiotherapy plus ipilimumab.

The chain combines TRBV11-2 with TRBJ2-3; tentative D call: TRBD2 (5 bases). CDR1 is SGHAT and CDR2 is FQNNGV in the germline V gene. CDR3 length equals 15 residues. V lost 5 bases and J 4 bases, leaving 16 bases between the germline ends. The CDR3 sequence: CASSGLRRAADTQYF. CDR3 in DNA: TGTGCCAGCAGCGGCCTGAGGCGGGCGGCAGATACGCAGTATTTT.

This clone was seen a handful of times. The chain combines TRBV19 with TRBJ1-3; D call uncertain. Germline loops: CDR1 LNHDA, CDR2 SQIVND (reference sequence). V lost 3 bases and J lost 1, with 13 bases in between. The CDR3 is 16 amino acids. The CDR3 loop is CASSMSRGYSGNTIYF. DNA of the CDR3: TGTGCCAGTAGTATGTCCCGGGGATATTCTGGAAACACCATATATTTT.

The gene calls are TRBV4-1 and TRBJ2-7; D is undetermined. The CDR3 consists of 14 residues. The ends were cut back, 0 bases at V and 0 bases at J, with 6 bases in the middle. CDR1 is MGHRA, CDR2 YSYEKL, per germline. In nucleotides, the CDR3 is TGCGCCAGCAGCCAAGACATGGTCTCCTACGAGCAGTACGTC. Translation: CASSQDMVSYEQYV.

V is TRBV5-1 and J is TRBJ2-2, with D possibly being TRBD1 or TRBD2 (6 bases each). Per germline, CDR1 SGHRS and CDR2 YFSETQ. V was cut by 6 bases and J by 1 base, with 10 bases left in between. This CDR3 spans 14 amino acids. CDR3 loop: CASNAGQNTGELFF. In DNA, the CDR3 is TGCGCCAGCAACGCGGGACAGAACACCGGGGAGCTGTTTTTT.

The genes are TRBV27 and TRBJ1-2, with TRBD1 as a possible D gene (5 bases). CDR3 length: 14 residues. From germline, CDR1 is MNHEY and CDR2 SMNVEV (reference sequence). V was pared by 2 bases and J by 8 bases, with 15 bases between. The CDR3 loop is CASSLRAGTAGYTF. The CDR3 nucleotides are TGTGCCAGCAGTTTACGCGCCGGGACGGCAGGCTACACCTTC.

The rearrangement links TRBV28 to TRBJ1-2; D unresolved. The germline V gene encodes CDR1 MDHEN and CDR2 SYDVKM. This CDR3 contains 12 residues. V was clipped by 6 bases and J by 4 bases, with 9 bases between them. The CDR3 here is CASRVGSYGYTF. The DNA for the CDR3 is TGTGCCAGCAGAGTCGGAAGCTATGGCTACACCTTC.

This clone was counted between two and nine times. The genes are TRBV10-3 and TRBJ2-1; TRBD1 aligns across 12 bases. The germline CDR1 and CDR2 sequences are ENHRY and SYGVKD. The junction had 5 bases not matched to a gene; V was cut back by 2 bases and J by 9 bases. The CDR3 loop spans 15 amino acids. CDR3 sequence: CAISEGGQGAGEQFF. CDR3 bases: TGTGCCATCAGTGAGGGGGGACAGGGGGCAGGTGAGCAGTTCTTC.

Relative to its sample, this clone is medium-sized. V and J are TRBV19 and TRBJ1-3; D unresolved. V lost 5 bases and J 8 bases, leaving 13 bases between the germline ends. CDR1 is LNHDA and CDR2 is SQIVND in the germline V gene (reference sequence). CDR3 size: 13 residues. Here the CDR3 reads CASSLTVVHTIYF. CDR3 DNA: TGTGCCAGTAGTCTGACGGTGGTACACACCATATATTTT.

V usage is TRBV7-2 and J usage is TRBJ1-3, with a tentative D call TRBD1 (5 bases). Germline V CDR1 and CDR2: SGHTA, FQGNSA. Trimming removed 5 bases at V and 0 bases at J, with 14 bases between. The CDR3 is made up of 16 amino acids. CDR3 residues: CASSRDGLVSGNTIYF. The CDR3 DNA sequence: TGTGCCAGCAGCCGGGACGGACTCGTCTCTGGAAACACCATATATTTT.

The rearrangement links TRBV19 to TRBJ2-7; D assignment may be TRBD1 or TRBD2 (5 bases each). Germline CDR1 reads LNHDA; CDR2 reads SQIVND (reference sequence). CDR3 size: 13 residues. The V end was cut by 6 bases, the J end by 6 bases, with 15 bases between. The CDR3 coding sequence is TGTGCCAGTAGCGGGACGGCCGAAGGCGAGCAGTACTTC. Translating gives CASSGTAEGEQYF.

The V call is TRBV2, the J call TRBJ1-1; TRBD1 agrees at 9 bases. Germline V gene lookup returns CDR1 SNHLY and CDR2 FYNNEI. The J segment lost 4 bases and the V segment lost 4 bases, leaving 1 base of the junction unmatched. The CDR3 has 13 amino acids. This CDR3 reads CASSVQGATEAFF. CDR3 DNA sequence: TGTGCCAGCAGTGTACAGGGGGCCACTGAAGCTTTCTTT.

Only a few counts were recorded for this clone. The chain couples TRBV2 to TRBJ1-5; 9 nucleotides align to TRBD1. This CDR3 is built from 15 residues. V dropped 6 bases and J dropped 6; count of bases not matched to a gene: 9. CDR1 SNHLY and CDR2 FYNNEI come from the germline V gene. The CDR3 is CASRISGTGRQPQHF. CDR3 DNA: TGTGCCAGCAGAATCTCCGGGACAGGGCGTCAGCCCCAGCATTTT.

V and J are TRBV19 and TRBJ1-6, with D unclear. The CDR3 length is 18 residues. V was trimmed by 3 bases and J by 7 bases, leaving 22 bases between them. CDR1 LNHDA and CDR2 SQIVND come from the germline V gene (reference sequence). In DNA form, the CDR3 reads TGTGCCAGTAGTATCGGGAGGTACGGTAGCGAAAGAAATTCACCCCTCCACTTT. Protein product: CASSIGRYGSERNSPLHF.

This chain joins TRBV18 and TRBJ1-3; D remains ambiguous. With 2 bases removed from V and 2 bases from J, the gap between germline ends came to 7 bases. This CDR3 contains 14 residues. Germline loops: CDR1 KGHSH, CDR2 LQKENI. CDR3: CASSPSGAGNTIYF. The CDR3 DNA reads TGTGCCAGCTCACCATCCGGGGCTGGAAACACCATATATTTT.